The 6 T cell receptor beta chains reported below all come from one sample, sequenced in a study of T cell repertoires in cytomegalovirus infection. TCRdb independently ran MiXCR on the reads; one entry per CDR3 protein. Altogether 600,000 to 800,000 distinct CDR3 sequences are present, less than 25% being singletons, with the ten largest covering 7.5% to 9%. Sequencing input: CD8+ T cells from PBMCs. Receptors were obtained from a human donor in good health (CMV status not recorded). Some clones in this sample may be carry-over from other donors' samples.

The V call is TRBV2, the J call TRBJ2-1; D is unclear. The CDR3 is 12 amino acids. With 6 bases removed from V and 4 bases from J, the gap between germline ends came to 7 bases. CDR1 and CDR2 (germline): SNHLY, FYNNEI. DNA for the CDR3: TGTGCCAGCAGAGTAGTTTACAATGAGCAGTTCTTC. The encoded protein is CASRVVYNEQFF.

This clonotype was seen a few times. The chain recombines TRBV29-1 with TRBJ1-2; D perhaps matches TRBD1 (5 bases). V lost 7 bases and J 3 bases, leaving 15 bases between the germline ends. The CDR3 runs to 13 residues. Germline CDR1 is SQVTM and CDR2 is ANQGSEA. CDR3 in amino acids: CSAPLGGDYGYTF. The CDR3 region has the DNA TGCAGCGCCCCTTTGGGGGGAGACTATGGCTACACCTTC.

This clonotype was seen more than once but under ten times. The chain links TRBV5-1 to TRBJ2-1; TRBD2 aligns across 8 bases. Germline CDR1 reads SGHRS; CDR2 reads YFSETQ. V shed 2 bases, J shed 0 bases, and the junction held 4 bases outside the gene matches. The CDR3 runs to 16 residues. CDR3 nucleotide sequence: TGCGCCAGCAGCTTCGGCGCGGGGGGCTCCTACAATGAGCAGTTCTTC. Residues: CASSFGAGGSYNEQFF.

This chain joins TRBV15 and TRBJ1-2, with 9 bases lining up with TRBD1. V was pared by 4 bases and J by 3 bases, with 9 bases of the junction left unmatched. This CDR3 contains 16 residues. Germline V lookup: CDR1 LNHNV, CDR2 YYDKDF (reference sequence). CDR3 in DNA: TGTGCCACCAGCACTTCAGGACAGGGGCGCTACTATGGCTACACCTTC. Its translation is CATSTSGQGRYYGYTF.

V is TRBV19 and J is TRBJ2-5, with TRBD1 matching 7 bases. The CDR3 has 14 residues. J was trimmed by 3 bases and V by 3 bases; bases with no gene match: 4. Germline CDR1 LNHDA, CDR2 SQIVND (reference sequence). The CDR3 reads CASSIPGTEETQYF. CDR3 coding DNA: TGTGCCAGTAGTATCCCCGGGACAGAAGAGACCCAGTACTTC.

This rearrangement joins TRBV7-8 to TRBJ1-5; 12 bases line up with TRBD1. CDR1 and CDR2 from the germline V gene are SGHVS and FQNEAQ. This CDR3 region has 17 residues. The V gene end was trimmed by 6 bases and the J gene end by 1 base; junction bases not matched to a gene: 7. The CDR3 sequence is CASRPGTGGGSNQPQHF. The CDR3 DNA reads TGTGCCAGCAGACCCGGGACAGGGGGCGGGAGCAATCAGCCCCAGCATTTT.